The TCR beta chain described here comes from a study of cytotoxic CD8 clonotypes in ibrutinib-treated CLL. Measured with immunoSEQ multiplex PCR; TCRdb has only the in-frame clones, and not every one. The sample has more than 200,000 clones, about 75% seen once; the top ten hold 5.5% to 7%. The CDR3 has 13 amino acids. With 0 bases removed from V and 6 bases from J, the gap between germline ends came to 8 bases. Germline lookup yields CDR1 MNHEY and CDR2 SVGAGI. Overall study findings and caveats: Clonality rose at ibrutinib response and fell back toward baseline at progression.

On this clone: What it recognizes is unknown.

The sequencing used PBMCs, collected after 12 months of ibrutinib treatment. This chain links TRBV6-5 with TRBJ1-2, with D hard to call. This TCR derives from a human donor with chronic lymphocytic leukemia. CDR3 sequence reads: CASSYSLRDGYTF. As DNA, the CDR3 is TGTGCCAGCAGTTACTCACTAAGGGATGGCTACACCTTC.